These 3 T cell receptor beta chains originate from one sample sequenced in a study of cytomegalovirus exposure and HLA in healthy donors. It was with 60 Vbeta and 13 Jbeta primers that the PCR ran. The repertoire was sequenced with immunoSEQ multiplex PCR; TCRdb's copy has only in-frame clones and lacks some. The sample includes approximately 110,000 clones, about 80% of them seen just once. The sample comprised PBMCs. All receptors derive from a woman between 45 and 65 years old in good health and CMV-seropositive.

The chain recombines TRBV20-1 with TRBJ2-3; D is uncertain. The length of the CDR3 is 11 residues. Per germline, CDR1 DFQATT and CDR2 SNEGSKA (reference sequence). Trimming stripped 6 bases from V and 3 bases from J, with 7 bases between. CDR3 DNA sequence: TGCAGTGCCCATCAGACAGATACGCAGTATTTT. Protein: CSAHQTDTQYF.

The chain joins TRBV18 to TRBJ1-5, with unresolved D. V lost 3 bases to trimming and J lost 7 bases, with 10 bases between them. This CDR3 region has 13 residues. Per the germline V gene, CDR1 is KGHSH and CDR2 is LQKENI. The CDR3 nucleotides read TGTGCCAGCTCACCGGGAGGGAAACAGCCCCAGCATTTT. Translation: CASSPGGKQPQHF.

This rearrangement joins TRBV19 to TRBJ2-2, with TRBD1 identical over 8 bases. Germline CDR1 is LNHDA and CDR2 is SQIVND (reference sequence). The junction had 3 bases not matched to a gene; V was cut back by 4 bases and J by 5 bases. The length of the CDR3 is 14 residues. This chain's CDR3 is CASSTDRATGELFF. CDR3 sequence (DNA): TGTGCCAGTAGTACGGACAGGGCAACCGGGGAGCTGTTTTTT.